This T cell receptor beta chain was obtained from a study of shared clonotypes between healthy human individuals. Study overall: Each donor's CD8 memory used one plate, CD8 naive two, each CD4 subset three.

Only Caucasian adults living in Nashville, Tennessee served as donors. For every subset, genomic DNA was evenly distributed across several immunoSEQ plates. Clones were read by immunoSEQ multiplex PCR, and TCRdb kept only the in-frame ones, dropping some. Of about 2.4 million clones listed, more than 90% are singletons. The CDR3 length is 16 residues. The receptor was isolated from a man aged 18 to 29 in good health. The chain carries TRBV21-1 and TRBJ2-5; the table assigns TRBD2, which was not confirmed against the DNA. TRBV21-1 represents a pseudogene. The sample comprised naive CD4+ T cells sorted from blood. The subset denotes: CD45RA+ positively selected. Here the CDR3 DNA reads TGTGCCAGCAGCAAAAGGGGTATCGCGGGGCGGGAGACCCAGTACTTC. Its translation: CASSKRGIAGRETQYF.